The 27 T cell receptor beta chains presented below share a single source sample, sequenced in a study of shared clonotypes between healthy human individuals. Profiled with immunoSEQ multiplex PCR; TCRdb holds only in-frame clones, not every one. The table includes more than 2,000,000 clones, 90% to 95% detected once. Sequenced material: naive CD4+ T cells sorted from blood. Subset specified: CD45RA+ positively selected. The receptors were sampled from a man between 18 and 35 years old in good health.

This clone was found a few times. The chain links TRBV2 to TRBJ1-1; D ambiguous. The CDR3 is 13 residues long. The V end was cut by 3 bases, the J end by 8 bases, with 13 bases between. CDR1 is SNHLY, CDR2 FYNNEI, per germline. The CDR3 protein is CASSDDHTKEAFF. The DNA for the CDR3 is TGTGCCAGCAGTGACGATCACACCAAAGAAGCTTTCTTT.

This chain connects TRBV5-1 to TRBJ2-1; 7 nucleotides match TRBD2. This CDR3 has 14 residues. Per germline, CDR1 SGHRS and CDR2 YFSETQ. V trimming: 0 bases; J trimming: 6 bases; junction bases outside the gene matches: 3. DNA for the CDR3: TGCGCCAGCAGCTTGGCCCGCGGGGGCAATGAGCAGTTCTTC. Amino acids: CASSLARGGNEQFF.

The chain links TRBV2 to TRBJ2-7; tentatively, D is TRBD2 (5 bases). The CDR3 covers 13 residues. V was trimmed by 7 bases and J by 3 bases, leaving 13 bases between them. From germline, CDR1 is SNHLY and CDR2 FYNNEI. CDR3 DNA: TGTGCCAGCACTTACGGACTCATCTACGAGCAGTACTTC. It encodes CASTYGLIYEQYF. The full variable domain, rest sourced from reference TRBV2 and TRBJ2-7, is EPEVTQTPSHQVTQMGQEVILRCVPISNHLYFYWYRQILGQKVEFLVSFYNNEISEKSEIFDDQFSVERPDGSNFTLKIRSTKLEDSAMYFCASTYGLIYEQYFGPGTRLTVT.

Concerning this clone: The same CDR3 arises from other DNA sequences in this sample as well. The chain is built from TRBV19 and TRBJ1-5, with D perhaps TRBD1 (6 bases). V lost 6 bases and J 7 bases, leaving 13 bases between the germline ends. The germline CDR1 and CDR2 sequences are LNHDA and SQIVND (reference sequence). The CDR3 runs to 13 residues. The CDR3 spells CASREQGGQPQHF. The CDR3 DNA sequence: TGTGCCAGTAGAGAACAGGGCGGGCAGCCCCAGCATTTT.

The chain has TRBV6-6 and TRBJ2-1; D is uncertain. The V and J ends lost 6 bases and 7 bases respectively, with 7 bases between them. The CDR3 totals 11 residues. Germline V gene lookup returns CDR1 MNHNY and CDR2 SVGAGI (reference sequence). CDR3 coding DNA: TGTGCCAGCAGCACTACAAATGAGCAGTTCTTC. Translated: CASSTTNEQFF.

The V and J genes are TRBV12-1 and TRBJ2-5. TRBV12-1 is recorded as a pseudogene. The CDR3 covers 16 residues. The CDR3 DNA sequence: TGTGCCAGCAGCCACAGGGACTTGTCCGACCAAGAGACCCAGTACTTC. It yields the protein CASSHRDLSDQETQYF.

The chain couples TRBV15 to TRBJ2-7; a weak D match, TRBD2 (5 bases). The CDR3 is 14 amino acids. Per germline, CDR1 LNHNV and CDR2 YYDKDF (reference sequence). V lost 0 bases and J 5 bases, leaving 11 bases between the germline ends. The CDR3 region has the DNA TGTGCCACCAGCAGAGATGGCGCGGGCCACGAGCAGTACTTC. Residues: CATSRDGAGHEQYF.

The CDR3 loop reads CASSYGPTPNTEAFF. CDR3 nucleotide sequence: TGTGCCAGCAGTTACGGACCGACACCGAACACTGAAGCTTTCTTT. J is TRBJ1-1 and V is TRBV6-5; no clear D gene. CDR3 length: 15 residues. Trimming removed 2 bases at V and 1 base at J, with 11 bases between. Germline CDR1 and CDR2: MNHEY and SVGAGI.

The rearrangement uses TRBV7-2 and TRBJ2-1; D possibly corresponds to TRBD1 (6 bases). Germline lookup yields CDR1 SGHTA and CDR2 FQGNSA. V was pared by 3 bases and J by 9 bases, with 21 bases between. The CDR3 consists of 16 residues. The DNA for the CDR3 is TGTGCCAGCAGCTTGGACACAGGGCGGACGCGGTCTGAGCAGTTCTTC. Translated, it gives CASSLDTGRTRSEQFF.

The V call is TRBV5-1, the J call TRBJ1-1, with D tentatively TRBD1 (5 bases). V was cut by 6 bases and J by 1 base, with 16 bases left in between. The CDR3 is 15 amino acids. Germline V lookup: CDR1 SGHRS, CDR2 YFSETQ. CDR3: CASTPPPGANTEAFF. For the CDR3, the DNA is TGCGCCAGCACACCCCCCCCCGGGGCGAACACTGAAGCTTTCTTT.

The V gene is TRBV7-2, the J gene TRBJ2-5; D unresolved. Between the trimmed V and J ends, which lost 5 bases and 3 bases, there was a span of 16 bases. This CDR3 region has 15 residues. In germline, CDR1 is SGHTA, CDR2 FQGNSA. The CDR3 bases are TGTGCCAGCAGCGCTCCCGGGTTCTTCGAAGAGACCCAGTACTTC. As protein: CASSAPGFFEETQYF.

The chain is built from TRBV10-3 and TRBJ2-2; 8 bases agree with TRBD2. This CDR3 is built from 19 residues. Germline assignment: CDR1 ENHRY and CDR2 SYGVKD. V lost 3 bases, J lost 0 bases, and 12 bases stayed unmatched. CDR3 nucleotide sequence: TGTGCCATCAGTGATTTAGCGGGAAGTTATTCGGCGAACACCGGGGAGCTGTTTTTT. Amino acids: CAISDLAGSYSANTGELFF.

This chain joins TRBV10-2 and TRBJ2-2, with 8 bases aligning to TRBD1. Germline CDR1 and CDR2: WSHSY and SAAADI. V lost 6 bases and J lost 6; bases outside the gene matches: 3. The CDR3 consists of 13 residues. CDR3 loop: CASRKTGAGELFF. The DNA for the CDR3 is TGCGCCAGCAGGAAGACAGGGGCCGGGGAGCTGTTTTTT.

Here the CDR3 DNA reads TGTGCCAGCAGTGAGCTTCTTGGGGTCGGAACCTATGGCTACACCTTC. Protein: CASSELLGVGTYGYTF. The gene calls are TRBV6-1 and TRBJ1-2; D remains unclear. Per the germline V gene, CDR1 is MNHNS and CDR2 is SASEGT. The length of the CDR3 is 16 residues. V lost 3 bases to trimming and J lost 4 bases, with 18 bases between them.

V is TRBV10-1 and J is TRBJ1-1, with D unclear. Germline V CDR1 and CDR2: WNHNN, SYGVQD (reference sequence). The CDR3 consists of 13 residues. Trimming cost V 0 bases and J 10 bases, with 12 bases left between them. The CDR3 loop is CASSESPANLAFF. DNA of the CDR3: TGCGCCAGCAGTGAGTCTCCAGCCAATCTAGCTTTCTTT.

This clone was detected only once. This chain links TRBV7-6 with TRBJ1-1, with D unclear. Trimming stripped 1 base from V and 3 bases from J, with 9 bases between. The CDR3 is 14 residues long. Per the germline V gene, CDR1 is SGHVS and CDR2 is FNYEAQ. As DNA, the CDR3 is TGTGCCAGCAGCTTAGATGGGGAGTACACTGAAGCTTTCTTT. This encodes CASSLDGEYTEAFF.

In this sample, this clone turned up a few times. This chain joins TRBV27 and TRBJ2-1; the D gene is possibly TRBD2 (5 bases). CDR1 is MNHEY, CDR2 SMNVEV, per germline (reference sequence). V shed 10 bases and J shed 4 bases, with 23 bases lying between them. The CDR3 has 16 residues. CDR3 sequence reads: CATVGWGAGNYNEQFF. Here the CDR3 DNA reads TGTGCCACCGTGGGTTGGGGAGCCGGAAATTACAATGAGCAGTTCTTC.

There are a few counts of this clone. The rearrangement uses TRBV30 and TRBJ1-1; the D gene is possibly TRBD1 (6 bases). Germline V gene lookup returns CDR1 GTSNPN and CDR2 SVGIG (reference sequence). Trimming took 4 bases from V and 6 from J, leaving 9 bases between them. The CDR3 contains 11 residues. The CDR3 sequence: CAWKTGPEAFF. CDR3 in DNA: TGTGCCTGGAAAACAGGGCCTGAAGCTTTCTTT.

This chain links TRBV27 with TRBJ1-4, with 7 bases fitting TRBD1. The germline V gene encodes CDR1 MNHEY and CDR2 SMNVEV (reference sequence). The CDR3 length is 15 residues. Trimming took 5 bases from V and 3 from J; bases not matched to a gene: 6. The CDR3 region has the DNA TGTGCCAGCAGTACCGTCAGGGGGGCTAATGAAAAACTGTTTTTT. It is translated as CASSTVRGANEKLFF.

This rearrangement joins TRBV6-5 to TRBJ2-7; D is perhaps TRBD1 or TRBD2 (5 bases each). The CDR3 totals 13 residues. CDR1 is MNHEY and CDR2 is SVGAGI in the germline V gene. The V and J ends lost 5 bases and 2 bases respectively, with 10 bases between them. In nucleotides, the CDR3 is TGTGCCAGCAGTGCGCCGGGGCCCTACGAGCAGTACTTC. Translation gives CASSAPGPYEQYF.

The rearrangement links TRBV4-1 to TRBJ2-2, with D hard to call. The CDR3 runs to 17 residues. CDR1 and CDR2 from the germline V gene are MGHRA and YSYEKL. V was trimmed by 0 bases and J by 4 bases, leaving 15 bases between them. The CDR3 loop reads CASSQDMGGTSTGELFF. The DNA of the CDR3 is TGCGCCAGCAGCCAAGATATGGGCGGAACAAGCACCGGGGAGCTGTTTTTT.

With respect to this clone: Other DNA variants within this sample encode the same CDR3. V gene TRBV9 combines with J gene TRBJ2-3, with D possibly being TRBD2 (6 bases). Per germline, CDR1 SGDLS and CDR2 YYNGEE. The CDR3 loop spans 15 amino acids. V was cut by 0 bases and J by 6 bases, with 14 bases left in between. The CDR3 nucleotides are TGTGCCAGCAGCGTAGAGGTGGGAGGAGCGGATACGCAGTATTTT. Its protein product is CASSVEVGGADTQYF. The full variable domain, rest sourced from reference TRBV9 and TRBJ2-3, is DSGVTQTPKHLITATGQRVTLRCSPRSGDLSVYWYQQSLDQGLQFLIQYYNGEERAKGNILERFSAQQFPDLHSELNLSSLELGDSALYFCASSVEVGGADTQYFGPGTRLTVL.

The sample holds a few counts of this clone. The chain recombines TRBV9 with TRBJ1-6; TRBD1 matches 10 bases. The germline CDR1 and CDR2 sequences are SGDLS and YYNGEE. J gave up 7 bases and V 0 bases, and 1 base lay outside the gene matches. The length of the CDR3 is 15 residues. CDR3 residues: CASSVAGQGNSPLHF. CDR3 nucleotides: TGTGCCAGCAGCGTAGCGGGACAGGGGAATTCACCCCTCCACTTT.

V usage is TRBV5-1 and J usage is TRBJ2-1; D gene uncertain. The germline gives CDR1 SGHRS, CDR2 YFSETQ. V lost 4 bases and J lost 2, with 7 bases in between. The length of the CDR3 is 13 residues. The CDR3 DNA follows: TGCGCCAGCAGCAAGGATCCCTACAATGAGCAGTTCTTC. This encodes CASSKDPYNEQFF.

The J gene is TRBJ2-7, the V gene TRBV5-1, with D tentatively TRBD1 or TRBD2 (6 bases each). Germline V CDR1 and CDR2: SGHRS, YFSETQ. The germline V and J ends were trimmed by 4 bases and 3 bases, with 17 bases remaining between them. This CDR3 region has 15 residues. Written as DNA, the CDR3 is TGCGCCAGCAGCATTACAGGGACTGGAAACTACGAGCAGTACTTC. This codes for CASSITGTGNYEQYF.

The chain couples TRBV5-1 to TRBJ2-1; 10 nucleotides agree with TRBD2. The CDR3 covers 16 residues. The trim removed 4 bases at V and 10 bases at J, leaving 14 bases unmatched. Germline V gives CDR1 SGHRS, CDR2 YFSETQ. CDR3 protein: CASSLALAGVWSEQFF. The CDR3 bases are TGCGCCAGCAGCCTGGCGCTAGCGGGAGTTTGGTCGGAGCAGTTCTTC. Using reference TRBV5-1 and TRBJ2-1 for the parts outside the CDR3, the full variable domain is KAGVTQTPRYLIKTRGQQVTLSCSPISGHRSVSWYQQTPGQGLQFLFEYFSETQRNKGNFPGRFSGRQFSNSRSEMNVSTLELGDSALYLCASSLALAGVWSEQFFGPGTRLTVL.

The rearrangement joins TRBV10-2 to TRBJ2-5, with TRBD1 matching over 8 bases. The J call may be in error: the DNA end matches TRBJ2-7 better. The CDR3 is 12 residues long. Germline CDR1 WSHSY, CDR2 SAAADI. This CDR3 is CASGTGSYEQYF. The CDR3 coding sequence is TGCGCCAGCGGGACAGGCTCCTACGAGCAGTACTTC.